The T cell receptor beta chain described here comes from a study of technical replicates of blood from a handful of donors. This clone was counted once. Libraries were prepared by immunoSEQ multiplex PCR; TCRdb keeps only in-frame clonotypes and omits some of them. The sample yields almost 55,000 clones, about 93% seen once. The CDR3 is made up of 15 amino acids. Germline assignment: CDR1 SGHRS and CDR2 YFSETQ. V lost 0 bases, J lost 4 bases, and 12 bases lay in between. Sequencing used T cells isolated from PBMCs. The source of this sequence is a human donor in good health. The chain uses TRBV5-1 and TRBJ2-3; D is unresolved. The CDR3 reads CASSLAIRLADTQYF. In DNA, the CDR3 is TGCGCCAGCAGCTTGGCTATTCGGTTGGCAGATACGCAGTATTTT.